A selection of T cell receptor beta chains follows, all from one sample in a study of blood T cell repertoires in COVID-19. Clones were read by immunoSEQ multiplex PCR, and TCRdb kept only the in-frame ones, dropping some. The sample has fewer than 700,000 clones, around 90% seen once. Sequenced sample: peripheral blood. The receptors shown here come from a woman between 50 and 59 years old with COVID-19, enrolled during active disease. The CDR3 runs from the conserved cysteine through the conserved F or W. D genes are given only for firm matches. Not all rows give a size; the values are once, few, many and, for expanded clones, a class.

clone_size: NA
j_call: TRBJ2-3
v_call: TRBV30
d_call: TRBD1
cdr3_aa: CAWSPDRETDTQYF
cdr3_nt: TGTGCCTGGAGTCCGGACAGGGAGACAGATACGCAGTATTTT

clone_size: NA
j_call: TRBJ1-1
v_call: TRBV5-1
d_call: NA
cdr3_aa: CASSLDTLNTEAFF
cdr3_nt: TGCGCCAGCAGCTTGGACACCCTGAACACTGAAGCTTTCTTT

clone_size: once
j_call: TRBJ1-5
v_call: TRBV28
d_call: NA
cdr3_aa: CASSLSGNNQPQHF
cdr3_nt: TGTGCCAGCAGTTTATCAGGGAACAATCAGCCCCAGCATTTT

clone_size: few
j_call: TRBJ1-5
v_call: TRBV2
d_call: NA
cdr3_aa: CASSDPRQPEDQPQHF
cdr3_nt: TGTGCCAGCAGTGACCCGAGACAGCCCGAAGATCAGCCCCAGCATTTT

clone_size: NA
j_call: TRBJ2-2
v_call: TRBV4-1
d_call: TRBD1
cdr3_aa: CASSQRQGSTGELFF
cdr3_nt: TGCGCCAGCAGCCAGAGACAGGGCAGCACCGGGGAGCTGTTTTTT

clone_size: NA
j_call: TRBJ2-3
v_call: TRBV5-1
d_call: TRBD1
cdr3_aa: CASSLRTGGRDTQYF
cdr3_nt: TGCGCCAGCAGCTTGAGGACAGGGGGCAGAGATACGCAGTATTTT

clone_size: once
j_call: TRBJ1-2
v_call: TRBV19
d_call: TRBD1
cdr3_aa: CASSFGQGLVYGYTF
cdr3_nt: TGTGCCAGTAGTTTCGGACAGGGGCTCGTCTATGGCTACACCTTC

clone_size: NA
j_call: TRBJ1-2
v_call: TRBV4-1
d_call: NA
cdr3_aa: CASSQSSAERGGRGHGYTF
cdr3_nt: TGCGCCAGCAGCCAATCCTCGGCGGAACGGGGGGGGAGGGGACATGGCTACACCTTC

clone_size: NA
j_call: TRBJ2-3
v_call: TRBV10-1
d_call: TRBD2
cdr3_aa: CASSGDLAGTDTQYF
cdr3_nt: TGCGCCAGCAGTGGGGACCTAGCGGGCACAGATACGCAGTATTTT

clone_size: once
j_call: TRBJ2-2
v_call: TRBV12-3/TRBV12-4
d_call: NA
cdr3_aa: CASSKATTGELFF
cdr3_nt: TGTGCCAGCAGTAAAGCAACCACCGGGGAGCTGTTTTTT

clone_size: NA
j_call: TRBJ2-3
v_call: TRBV30
d_call: NA
cdr3_aa: CAWRGLVPGGGRDTQYF
cdr3_nt: TGTGCCTGGAGGGGCCTGGTCCCTGGCGGGGGCAGGGATACGCAGTATTTT

clone_size: NA
j_call: TRBJ1-1
v_call: TRBV27
d_call: TRBD1
cdr3_aa: CASSLRAGGGNTEAFF
cdr3_nt: TGTGCCAGCAGTTTAAGGGCAGGGGGTGGAAACACTGAAGCTTTCTTT

clone_size: NA
j_call: TRBJ1-2
v_call: TRBV7-2
d_call: NA
cdr3_aa: CASSLGVAGVNYGYTF
cdr3_nt: TGTGCCAGCAGCTTAGGGGTGGCAGGGGTTAACTATGGCTACACCTTC

clone_size: NA
j_call: TRBJ2-7
v_call: TRBV6-5
d_call: NA
cdr3_aa: CASSLPGKDLYEQYF
cdr3_nt: TGTGCCAGCAGTCTGCCGGGGAAGGACCTCTACGAGCAGTACTTC

clone_size: NA
j_call: TRBJ1-1
v_call: TRBV28
d_call: NA
cdr3_aa: CASRIRTRNTEAFF
cdr3_nt: TGTGCCAGCCGAATACGGACAAGGAACACTGAAGCTTTCTTT

clone_size: NA
j_call: TRBJ2-5
v_call: TRBV2
d_call: TRBD1
cdr3_aa: CASSDGTGGHHYF
cdr3_nt: TGTGCCAGCAGTGACGGGACAGGGGGCCATCATTACTTC

clone_size: few
j_call: TRBJ1-5
v_call: TRBV5-3
d_call: TRBD1
cdr3_aa: CARSSDRAISNQPQHF
cdr3_nt: TGTGCCAGAAGCAGCGACAGGGCCATTAGCAATCAGCCCCAGCATTTT

clone_size: NA
j_call: TRBJ1-6
v_call: TRBV11-2
d_call: NA
cdr3_aa: CASSRQPTQGSPLHF
cdr3_nt: TGTGCCAGCAGCCGCCAACCAACACAGGGTTCACCCCTCCACTTT

clone_size: NA
j_call: TRBJ2-7
v_call: TRBV2
d_call: NA
cdr3_aa: CASSGTGEQYF
cdr3_nt: TGTGCCAGCAGCGGGACTGGGGAGCAGTACTTC

clone_size: NA
j_call: TRBJ2-7
v_call: TRBV27
d_call: NA
cdr3_aa: CASRSATGSYEQYF
cdr3_nt: TGTGCCAGCAGGTCCGCTACGGGCTCCTACGAGCAGTACTTC